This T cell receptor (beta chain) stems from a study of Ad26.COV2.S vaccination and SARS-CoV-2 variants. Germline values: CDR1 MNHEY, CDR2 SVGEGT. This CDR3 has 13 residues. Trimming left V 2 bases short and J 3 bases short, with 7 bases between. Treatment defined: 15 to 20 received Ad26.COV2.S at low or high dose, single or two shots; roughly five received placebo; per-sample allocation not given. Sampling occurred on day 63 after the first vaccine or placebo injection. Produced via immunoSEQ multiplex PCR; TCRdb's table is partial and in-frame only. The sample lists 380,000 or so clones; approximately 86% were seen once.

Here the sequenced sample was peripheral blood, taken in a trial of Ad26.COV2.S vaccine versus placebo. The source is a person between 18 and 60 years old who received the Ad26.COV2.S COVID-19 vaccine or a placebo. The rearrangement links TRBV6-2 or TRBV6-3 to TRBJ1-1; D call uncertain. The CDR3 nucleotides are TGTGCCAGCAGTTACAATCGGGACACTGAAGCTTTCTTT. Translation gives CASSYNRDTEAFF.